The 25 T cell receptor beta chains below come from one sample, sequenced in a study of early T cells in non-severe SARS-CoV-2 infection. TCRdb used MiXCR to reprocess the 5' RACE reads, holding one entry per CDR3 protein. Of approximately 88,000 distinct CDR3 sequences listed, approximately 14% are singletons. Material for sequencing was whole blood. The source of these receptors is an adult who was a healthcare worker with PCR-confirmed SARS-CoV-2 infection or an uninfected control (not recorded which).

This clonotype appeared a few times. Germline and junction disagree at one end, which may indicate a read error. The V call is TRBV7-2, the J call TRBJ2-7; a possible D gene is TRBD1 (8 bases). Germline V gene lookup returns CDR1 SGHTA and CDR2 FQGNSA. There are 13 residues in the CDR3. The CDR3 DNA reads as TGTGCCAGCAGCTTATGGGGGGGACAGGAGCCCAGGTTC. It is translated as CASSLWGGQEPRF.

Ten or more counts support this clonotype. CDR3 in DNA: TGTGCCAGCAGTTTTGGGTCAGATACGCAGTATTTT. This translates into CASSFGSDTQYF. V and J are TRBV28 and TRBJ2-3; unclear D gene. The CDR3 sequence is 12 residues long. The V and J ends lost 3 bases and 4 bases respectively, with 5 bases between them. Looked up from germline, CDR1 is MDHEN and CDR2 is SYDVKM.

This chain uses TRBV5-1 with TRBJ1-2; TRBD1 agrees at 8 bases. Germline CDR1 reads SGHRS; CDR2 reads YFSETQ. Trimming at V came to 2 bases and at J to 2 bases, leaving 11 bases not matched to a gene. The CDR3 has 17 residues. The CDR3, as DNA: TGCGCCAGCAGCTTTCAGGGGGCATCAATACCGAACTATGGCTACACCTTC. Residues: CASSFQGASIPNYGYTF.

This clonotype was found many times. This rearrangement joins TRBV2 to TRBJ2-3; 9 positions match TRBD2. The CDR3 is made up of 15 amino acids. The junction had 2 bases not matched to a gene; V was cut back by 3 bases and J by 1 base. Germline V gene data show CDR1 as SNHLY and CDR2 as FYNNEI. The CDR3 bases are TGTGCCAGCAGTGACGCTAGCGGGGGCACAGATACGCAGTATTTT. Translating it yields CASSDASGGTDTQYF.

On this clonotype: A read error may be the cause here, since a much bigger clone is one base away. The V call is TRBV5-1, the J call TRBJ2-7, with D unclear. The CDR3 loop spans 14 amino acids. The ends were cut back, 3 bases at V and 0 bases at J, with 10 bases in the middle. In germline, CDR1 is SGHRS, CDR2 YFSETQ. The CDR3: CASSSNGDSYEQYF. In DNA, the CDR3 is TGCGCCAGCAGCTCCAACGGAGACTCCTACGAGCAGTACTTC. Looking up the rest from reference TRBV5-1 and TRBJ2-7 gives the full variable domain: KAGVTQTPRYLIKTRGQQVTLSCSPISGHRSVSWYQQTPGQGLQFLFEYFSETQRNKGNFPGRFSGRQFSNSRSEMNVSTLELGDSALYLCASSSNGDSYEQYFGPGTRLTVT.

This clonotype appeared a few times. The chain carries TRBV4-3 and TRBJ2-7; 11 bases are shared with TRBD2. Trimming took 0 bases from V and 2 from J; bases not matched to a gene: 9. From germline, CDR1 is LGHNA and CDR2 YSLEER. CDR3 length: 18 amino acids. The DNA of the CDR3 is TGCGCCAGCAGCCAAGATAGGTTTAATAGCGGGGGGGCCTACGAGCAGTACTTC. Translated: CASSQDRFNSGGAYEQYF.

Only one count was recorded for this clonotype. This may come from a read error, since a much larger clone is one base off. V is TRBV6-1 and J is TRBJ2-1; D is possibly TRBD1 (7 bases). V gave up 2 bases and J gave up 5 bases, with 13 bases separating them. The V gene's germline CDR1 is MNHNS and CDR2 SASEGT. This CDR3 has 15 amino acids. The DNA of the CDR3 is TGTGCCAGCAGTGAACTAGCGAGGGGGCACAATGAGCAGTTCTTC. Its protein is CASSELARGHNEQFF.

The CDR3 region has the DNA TGTGCCAGCAGTCTGCATTCGAGTCAAGAGACCCAGTACTTC. Its protein is CASSLHSSQETQYF. The chain carries TRBV27 and TRBJ2-5; no reliable D call. The V gene's germline CDR1 is MNHEY and CDR2 SMNVEV (reference sequence). The V end was cut by 5 bases, the J end by 2 bases, with 12 bases between. The CDR3 spans 14 residues.

This chain joins TRBV6-5 and TRBJ1-2, with D unresolved. CDR3 length: 13 amino acids. V lost 4 bases and J lost 4, with 10 bases in between. Germline CDR1 reads MNHEY; CDR2 reads SVGAGI. The CDR3, as DNA: TGTGCCAGCAGTTTTTCGGGTAGCTATGGCTACACCTTC. Amino acid sequence: CASSFSGSYGYTF.

In its sample, this clonotype was seen many times. V is TRBV7-2 and J is TRBJ2-7, with 7 positions matching TRBD1. With V trimmed by 4 bases and J by 2 bases, 14 bases remained unmatched. The CDR3 runs to 17 residues. Germline CDR1 and CDR2: SGHTA and FQGNSA. The CDR3 region is CASSSPRRDRPTYEQYF. CDR3 bases: TGTGCCAGCAGCTCTCCACGCCGGGACAGACCCACCTACGAGCAGTACTTC.

This chain connects TRBV10-3 to TRBJ1-2; D might be TRBD1 (6 bases). V gave up 6 bases and J gave up 3 bases, with 11 bases separating them. The germline V gene encodes CDR1 ENHRY and CDR2 SYGVKD. The CDR3 runs to 13 residues. DNA of the CDR3: TGTGCCATCAGCATACAGGGAGACTATGGCTACACCTTC. Its translation: CAISIQGDYGYTF.

This chain joins TRBV6-5 and TRBJ1-1; D possibly corresponds to TRBD1 (6 bases). The ends were cut back, 6 bases at V and 5 bases at J, with 13 bases in the middle. Germline CDR1 is MNHEY and CDR2 is SVGAGI. The CDR3 loop spans 13 amino acids. CDR3 in amino acids: CASRGHGITEAFF. In DNA form, the CDR3 reads TGTGCCAGCAGGGGACATGGAATAACTGAAGCTTTCTTT.

The genes are TRBV7-9 and TRBJ1-3; no clear D. The CDR3 consists of 15 residues. Germline V CDR1 and CDR2: SEHNR, FQNEAQ (reference sequence). V gave up 3 bases and J gave up 0 bases, with 9 bases separating them. This CDR3 is CASSLWQNSGNTIYF. The CDR3, as DNA: TGTGCCAGCAGCTTGTGGCAGAACTCTGGAAACACCATATATTTT.

This sequence joins TRBV20-1 and TRBJ2-7; D may be TRBD1 or TRBD2 (5 bases each). V was trimmed by 6 bases and J by 2 bases, leaving 11 bases between them. The CDR3 spans 12 residues. CDR1 and CDR2 from the germline V gene are DFQATT and SNEGSKA (reference sequence). Written as DNA, the CDR3 is TGCAGTGCCTCGAGAGGGGCCTACGAGCAGTACTTC. The encoded protein is CSASRGAYEQYF.

This chain joins TRBV5-6 and TRBJ2-3, with a tentative D call TRBD1 (6 bases). Germline CDR1 is SGHDT and CDR2 is YYEEEE. Trimming shortened V by 0 bases and J by 3 bases, and 11 bases separated the two germline ends. This CDR3 is 15 amino acids long. CDR3 nucleotides: TGTGCCAGCAGCTTGGTACAGGGACGGACAGATACGCAGTATTTT. It is translated as CASSLVQGRTDTQYF. The variable domain in full, completed from reference TRBV5-6 and TRBJ2-3, reads DAGVTQSPTHLIKTRGQQVTLRCSPKSGHDTVSWYQQALGQGPQFIFQYYEEEERQRGNFPDRFSGHQFPNYSSELNVNALLLGDSALYLCASSLVQGRTDTQYFGPGTRLTVL.

This clonotype was seen more than once but under ten times. V and J are TRBV18 and TRBJ1-3; D is undetermined. Per germline, CDR1 KGHSH and CDR2 LQKENI. The CDR3 contains 16 residues. Trimming shortened V by 3 bases and J by 1 base, and 13 bases separated the two germline ends. In nucleotides, the CDR3 is TGTGCCAGCTCACCGCAGATCTCTACATCTGGAAACACCATATATTTT. It is translated as CASSPQISTSGNTIYF.

The chain joins TRBV27 to TRBJ2-5; unclear D gene. This CDR3 has 14 amino acids. V was pared by 2 bases and J by 3 bases, with 10 bases between. CDR1 is MNHEY, CDR2 SMNVEV, per germline (reference sequence). CDR3 DNA sequence: TGTGCCAGCAGTTTAGGAACAGACAAAGAGACCCAGTACTTC. It codes for CASSLGTDKETQYF.

This clonotype was counted a few times. The chain uses TRBV29-1 and TRBJ2-3; no reliable D call. Trimming removed 4 bases at V and 2 bases at J, with 7 bases between. The germline CDR1 and CDR2 sequences are SQVTM and ANQGSEA. The CDR3 runs 12 residues. As DNA, the CDR3 is TGCAGCGTTGCCGACCCCACAGATACGCAGTATTTT. It translates to CSVADPTDTQYF.

This clonotype has more than one count but fewer than ten. The rearrangement joins TRBV7-8 to TRBJ2-4; D remains ambiguous. Germline V gives CDR1 SGHVS, CDR2 FQNEAQ. The CDR3 length is 15 residues. The germline V and J ends were trimmed by 6 bases and 0 bases, with 12 bases remaining between them. The CDR3, as DNA: TGTGCCAGCAGTGGGGAAGTGGGAGCCAAAAACATTCAGTACTTC. The encoded protein is CASSGEVGAKNIQYF.

This chain connects TRBV9 to TRBJ2-1; TRBD1 matches at 8 bases. Germline V lookup: CDR1 SGDLS, CDR2 YYNGEE. The V gene end was trimmed by 4 bases and the J gene end by 0 bases; junction bases not matched to a gene: 6. This CDR3 has 16 amino acids. CDR3 residues: CASSPTGGSSYNEQFF. The CDR3 region has the DNA TGTGCCAGCAGCCCCACAGGGGGTAGCTCCTACAATGAGCAGTTCTTC. Drawing the rest from reference TRBV9 and TRBJ2-1, the complete variable domain is DSGVTQTPKHLITATGQRVTLRCSPRSGDLSVYWYQQSLDQGLQFLIQYYNGEERAKGNILERFSAQQFPDLHSELNLSSLELGDSALYFCASSPTGGSSYNEQFFGPGTRLTVL.

This clonotype appeared many times. V and J are TRBV30 and TRBJ1-3; D remains unclear. CDR3 length: 15 amino acids. V was trimmed by 7 bases and J by 2 bases, leaving 18 bases between them. Germline values: CDR1 GTSNPN, CDR2 SVGIG (reference sequence). In nucleotides, the CDR3 is TGTGCCTACTCCGAGCCTCCGGGGACTGGAAACACCATATATTTT. It codes for CAYSEPPGTGNTIYF.

This clonotype was seen only a few times. This rearrangement joins TRBV29-1 to TRBJ2-3, with D hard to call. The CDR3 sequence is 13 residues long. Germline CDR1 reads SQVTM; CDR2 reads ANQGSEA. Trimming took off 0 bases at V and 4 bases at J, with 8 bases between the two ends. CDR3 nucleotides: TGCAGCGTTGAAGATCACGCGGCAGATACGCAGTATTTT. This sequence encodes CSVEDHAADTQYF.

At least ten counts were recorded for this clonotype. This chain connects TRBV7-8 to TRBJ2-3; no clear D. The ends were cut back, 4 bases at V and 5 bases at J, with 4 bases in the middle. Germline CDR1 is SGHVS and CDR2 is FQNEAQ. This CDR3 comprises 11 residues. CDR3 nucleotide sequence: TGTGCCAGCAGCTCCCTAGATACGCAGTATTTT. Its translation: CASSSLDTQYF.

The J gene is TRBJ1-1, the V gene TRBV6-1, with 11 bases fitting TRBD1. V was clipped by 6 bases and J by 10 bases; unmatched bases: 7. Germline V gene data show CDR1 as MNHNS and CDR2 as SASEGT. The CDR3 runs 13 residues. The CDR3 DNA is TGTGCCAGCAGCGGCCGGGACAGGGGGAGAGCTTTCTTT. Its protein product is CASSGRDRGRAFF.

This clonotype was detected a few times. The gene calls are TRBV7-6 and TRBJ2-7; 9 bases map to TRBD1. The CDR3 spans 16 residues. Germline lookup yields CDR1 SGHVS and CDR2 FNYEAQ. The V gene end was trimmed by 5 bases and the J gene end by 2 bases; junction bases not matched to a gene: 10. The CDR3 DNA is TGTGCCAGCAGCCGAATGACAGGGGGGAGGGCCTACGAGCAGTACTTC. Amino acids: CASSRMTGGRAYEQYF.